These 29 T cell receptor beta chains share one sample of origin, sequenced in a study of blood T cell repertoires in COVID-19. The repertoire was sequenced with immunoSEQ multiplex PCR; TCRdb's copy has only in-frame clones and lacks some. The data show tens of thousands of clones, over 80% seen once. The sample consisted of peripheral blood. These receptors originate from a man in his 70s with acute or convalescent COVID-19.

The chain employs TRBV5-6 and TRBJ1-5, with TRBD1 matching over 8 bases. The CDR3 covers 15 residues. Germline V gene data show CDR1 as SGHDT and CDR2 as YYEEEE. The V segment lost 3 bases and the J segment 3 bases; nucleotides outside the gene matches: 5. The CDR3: CASSYGTGFNQPQHF. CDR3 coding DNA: TGTGCCAGCAGCTATGGGACAGGCTTCAATCAGCCCCAGCATTTT.

The DNA of the CDR3 is TGTGCCAGCAAGGTGACAGGAGATTTCGCTGAAGCTTTCTTT. Protein product: CASKVTGDFAEAFF. The chain carries TRBV2 and TRBJ1-1, with a tentative D call TRBD1 (6 bases). CDR3 length equals 14 residues. The germline CDR1 and CDR2 sequences are SNHLY and FYNNEI. The V end lost 7 bases, the J end lost 6 bases, and 18 bases lay between the germline ends.

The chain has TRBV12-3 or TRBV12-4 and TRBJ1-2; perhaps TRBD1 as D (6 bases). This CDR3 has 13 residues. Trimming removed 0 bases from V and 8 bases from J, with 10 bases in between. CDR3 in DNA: TGTGCCAGCAGTTTAGCCCCAGGGGACGGCTACACCTTC. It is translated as CASSLAPGDGYTF.

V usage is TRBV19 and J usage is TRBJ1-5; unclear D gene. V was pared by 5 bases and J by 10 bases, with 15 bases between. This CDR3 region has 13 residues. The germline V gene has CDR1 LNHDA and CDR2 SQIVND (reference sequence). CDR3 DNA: TGTGCCAGTAGTCCTTCCCAGGCAGGCCCCCAGCATTTT. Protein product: CASSPSQAGPQHF.

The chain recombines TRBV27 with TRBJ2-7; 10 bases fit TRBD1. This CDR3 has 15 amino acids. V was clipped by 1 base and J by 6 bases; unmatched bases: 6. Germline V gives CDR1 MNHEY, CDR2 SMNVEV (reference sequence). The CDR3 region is CASSLWRDRGIEQYF. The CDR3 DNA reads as TGTGCCAGCAGTTTATGGCGGGACAGGGGCATCGAGCAGTACTTC.

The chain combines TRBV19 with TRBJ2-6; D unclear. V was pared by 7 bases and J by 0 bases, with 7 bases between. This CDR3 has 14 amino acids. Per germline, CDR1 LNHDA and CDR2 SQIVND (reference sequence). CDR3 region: CASTRSSGANVLTF. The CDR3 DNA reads TGTGCCAGTACCCGGAGCTCTGGGGCCAACGTCCTGACTTTC.

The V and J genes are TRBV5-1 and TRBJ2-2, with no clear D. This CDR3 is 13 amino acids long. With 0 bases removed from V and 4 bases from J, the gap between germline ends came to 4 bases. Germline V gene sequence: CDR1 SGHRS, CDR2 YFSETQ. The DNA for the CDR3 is TGCGCCAGCAGCTTGGACAGCACCGGGGAGCTGTTTTTT. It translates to CASSLDSTGELFF. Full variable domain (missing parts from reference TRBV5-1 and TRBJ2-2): KAGVTQTPRYLIKTRGQQVTLSCSPISGHRSVSWYQQTPGQGLQFLFEYFSETQRNKGNFPGRFSGRQFSNSRSEMNVSTLELGDSALYLCASSLDSTGELFFGEGSRLTVL.

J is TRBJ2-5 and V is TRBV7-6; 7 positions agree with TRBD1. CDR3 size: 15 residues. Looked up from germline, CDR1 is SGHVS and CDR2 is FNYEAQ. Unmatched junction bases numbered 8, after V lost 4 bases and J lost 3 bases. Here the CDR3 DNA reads TGTGCCAGCAGCTCACGATCTACAGGGGAAGAGACCCAGTACTTC. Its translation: CASSSRSTGEETQYF.

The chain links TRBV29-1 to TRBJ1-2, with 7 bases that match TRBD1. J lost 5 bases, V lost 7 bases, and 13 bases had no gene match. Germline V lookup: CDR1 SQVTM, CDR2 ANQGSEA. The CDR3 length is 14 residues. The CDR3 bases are TGCAGCGGCTATGCCGAAGGGACAGCTTATGGCTACACCTTC. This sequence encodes CSGYAEGTAYGYTF. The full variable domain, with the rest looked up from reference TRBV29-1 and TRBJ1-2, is SAVISQKPSRDICQRGTSLTIQCQVDSQVTMMFWYRQQPGQSLTLIATANQGSEATYESGFVIDKFPISRPNLTFSTLTVSNMSPEDSSIYLCSGYAEGTAYGYTFGSGTRLTVV.

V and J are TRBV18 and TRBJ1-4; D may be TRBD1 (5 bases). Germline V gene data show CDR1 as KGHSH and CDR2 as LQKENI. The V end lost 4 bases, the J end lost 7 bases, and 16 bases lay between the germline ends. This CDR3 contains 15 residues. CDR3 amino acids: CASSQGSGTLEKLFF. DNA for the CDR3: TGTGCCAGCTCACAGGGCAGCGGGACCCTTGAAAAACTGTTTTTT.

CDR3 DNA sequence: TGCGCCAGCAGCTGGGTGGGACTAGCGGGGAAAACAGATACGCAGTATTTT. It codes for CASSWVGLAGKTDTQYF. The chain uses TRBV5-1 and TRBJ2-3, with 13 nucleotides matching TRBD2. CDR1 and CDR2 from the germline V gene are SGHRS and YFSETQ. This CDR3 is built from 17 residues. V was pared by 3 bases and J by 3 bases, with 7 bases of the junction left unmatched.

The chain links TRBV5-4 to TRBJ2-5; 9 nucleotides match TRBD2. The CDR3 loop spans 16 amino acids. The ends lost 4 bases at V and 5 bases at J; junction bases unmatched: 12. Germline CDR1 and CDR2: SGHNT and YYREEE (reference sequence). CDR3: CASSPDRGRAWETQYF. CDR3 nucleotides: TGTGCCAGCAGCCCCGATCGCGGGAGGGCCTGGGAGACCCAGTACTTC.

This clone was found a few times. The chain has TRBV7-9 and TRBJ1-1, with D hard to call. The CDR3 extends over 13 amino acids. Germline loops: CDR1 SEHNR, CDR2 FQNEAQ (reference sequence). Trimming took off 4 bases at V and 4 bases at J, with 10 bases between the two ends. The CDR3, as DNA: TGTGCCAGCAGCTCCCGACAAATCACTGAAGCTTTCTTT. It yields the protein CASSSRQITEAFF.

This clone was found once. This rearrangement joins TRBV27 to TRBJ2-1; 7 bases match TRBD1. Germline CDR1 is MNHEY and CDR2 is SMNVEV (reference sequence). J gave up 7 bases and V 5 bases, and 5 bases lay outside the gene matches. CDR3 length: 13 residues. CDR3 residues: CASSPQQGNEQFF. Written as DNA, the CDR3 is TGTGCCAGCAGTCCACAACAGGGGAATGAGCAGTTCTTC.

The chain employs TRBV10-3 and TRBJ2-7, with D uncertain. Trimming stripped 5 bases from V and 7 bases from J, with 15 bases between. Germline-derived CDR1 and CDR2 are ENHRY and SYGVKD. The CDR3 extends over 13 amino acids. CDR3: CAISISISGEQYF. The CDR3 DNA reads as TGTGCCATCAGTATAAGCATCTCCGGTGAGCAGTACTTC.

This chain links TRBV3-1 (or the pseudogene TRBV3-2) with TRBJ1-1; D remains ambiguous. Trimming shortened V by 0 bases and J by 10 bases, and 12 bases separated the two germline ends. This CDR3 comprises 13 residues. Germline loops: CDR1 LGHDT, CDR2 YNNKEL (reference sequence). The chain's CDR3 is CASSQDPSLGAFF. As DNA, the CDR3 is TGTGCCAGCAGCCAAGACCCGTCGCTAGGAGCTTTCTTT.

The CDR3 loop is CASSIGGWTGGFSPLHF. CDR3 sequence (DNA): TGTGCCAGTAGTATAGGAGGATGGACAGGGGGCTTTTCACCCCTCCACTTT. The chain has TRBV19 and TRBJ1-6, with 11 positions matching TRBD1. This CDR3 has 17 amino acids. Germline CDR1 reads LNHDA; CDR2 reads SQIVND (reference sequence). The junction had 8 bases not matched to a gene; V was cut back by 1 base and J by 9 bases.

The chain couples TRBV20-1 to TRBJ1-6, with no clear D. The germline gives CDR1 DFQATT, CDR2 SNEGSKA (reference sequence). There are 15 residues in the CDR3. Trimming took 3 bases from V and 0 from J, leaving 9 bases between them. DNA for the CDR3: TGCAGTGCTAGTCGGGTCAGCTCCTATAATTCACCCCTCCACTTT. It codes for CSASRVSSYNSPLHF.

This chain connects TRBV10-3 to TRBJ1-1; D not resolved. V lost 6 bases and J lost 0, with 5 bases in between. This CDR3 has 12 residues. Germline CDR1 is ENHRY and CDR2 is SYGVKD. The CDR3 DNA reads TGTGCCATCAGAACAATGAACACTGAAGCTTTCTTT. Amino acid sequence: CAIRTMNTEAFF.

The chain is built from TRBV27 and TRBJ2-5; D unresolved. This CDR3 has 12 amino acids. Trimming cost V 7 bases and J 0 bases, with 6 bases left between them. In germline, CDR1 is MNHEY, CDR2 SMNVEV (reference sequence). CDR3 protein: CASTPYQETQYF. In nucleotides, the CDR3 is TGTGCCAGCACCCCGTACCAAGAGACCCAGTACTTC.

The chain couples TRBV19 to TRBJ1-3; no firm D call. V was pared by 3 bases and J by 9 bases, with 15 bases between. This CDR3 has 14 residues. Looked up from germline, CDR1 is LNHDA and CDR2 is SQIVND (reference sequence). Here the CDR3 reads CASSIYGAEGTIYF. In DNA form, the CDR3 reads TGTGCCAGTAGTATTTACGGAGCGGAGGGCACCATATATTTT.

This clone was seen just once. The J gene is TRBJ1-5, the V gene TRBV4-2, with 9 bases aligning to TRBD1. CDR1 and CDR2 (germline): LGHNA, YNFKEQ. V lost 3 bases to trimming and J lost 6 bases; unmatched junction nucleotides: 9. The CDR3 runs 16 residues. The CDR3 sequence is CASSHLGDRASQPQHF. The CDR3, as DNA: TGTGCCAGCAGCCATTTAGGGGACAGGGCAAGTCAGCCCCAGCATTTT.

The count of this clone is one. The CDR3 here is CASSTARLGQYF. The CDR3 DNA is TGTGCCAGCAGCACGGCCCGACTGGGGCAGTACTTC. The chain has TRBV7-2 and TRBJ2-7; D unclear. CDR3 length equals 12 residues. The V end lost 5 bases, the J end lost 9 bases, and 14 bases lay between the germline ends. The V gene's germline CDR1 is SGHTA and CDR2 FQGNSA.

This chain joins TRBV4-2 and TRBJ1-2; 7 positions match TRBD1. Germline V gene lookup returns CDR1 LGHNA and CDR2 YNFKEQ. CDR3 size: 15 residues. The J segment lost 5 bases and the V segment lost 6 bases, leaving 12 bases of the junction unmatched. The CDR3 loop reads CASSRFIGGAYGYTF. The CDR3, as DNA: TGTGCCAGCAGTCGCTTCATAGGGGGCGCTTATGGCTACACCTTC.

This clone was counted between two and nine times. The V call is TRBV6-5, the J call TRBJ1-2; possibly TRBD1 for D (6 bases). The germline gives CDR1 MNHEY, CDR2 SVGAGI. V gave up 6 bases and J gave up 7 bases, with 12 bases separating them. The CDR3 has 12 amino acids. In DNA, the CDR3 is TGTGCCAGCAGATTACAGGGATCTGGCTACACCTTC. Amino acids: CASRLQGSGYTF.

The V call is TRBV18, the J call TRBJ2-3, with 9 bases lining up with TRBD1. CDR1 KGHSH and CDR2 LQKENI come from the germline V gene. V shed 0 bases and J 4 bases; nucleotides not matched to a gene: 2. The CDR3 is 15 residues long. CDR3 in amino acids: CASSPPGQGADTQYF. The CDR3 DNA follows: TGTGCCAGCTCACCACCGGGACAGGGAGCAGATACGCAGTATTTT.

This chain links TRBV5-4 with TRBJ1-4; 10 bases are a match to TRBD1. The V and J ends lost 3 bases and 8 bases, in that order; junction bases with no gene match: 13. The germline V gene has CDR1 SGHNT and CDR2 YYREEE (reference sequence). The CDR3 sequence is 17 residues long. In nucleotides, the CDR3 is TGTGCCAGCAGCTCCCGACAGGGGGCCAGTGGTTTGGAAAAACTGTTTTTT. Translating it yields CASSSRQGASGLEKLFF.

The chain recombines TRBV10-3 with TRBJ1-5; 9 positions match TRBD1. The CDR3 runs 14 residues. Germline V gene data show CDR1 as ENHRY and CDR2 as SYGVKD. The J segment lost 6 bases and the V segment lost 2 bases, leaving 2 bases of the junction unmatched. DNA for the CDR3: TGTGCCATCAGTGAGAACAGGGGGCTTCAGCCCCAGCATTTT. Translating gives CAISENRGLQPQHF.

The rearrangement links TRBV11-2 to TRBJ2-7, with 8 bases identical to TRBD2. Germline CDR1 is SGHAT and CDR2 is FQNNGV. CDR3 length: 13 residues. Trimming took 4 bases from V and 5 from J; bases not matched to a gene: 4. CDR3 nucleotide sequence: TGTGCCAGCAGCTCGGGACTAGGCAACGAGCAGTACTTC. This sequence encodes CASSSGLGNEQYF. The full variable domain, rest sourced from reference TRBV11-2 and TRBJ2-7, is EAGVAQSPRYKIIEKRQSVAFWCNPISGHATLYWYQQILGQGPKLLIQFQNNGVVDDSQLPKDRFSAERLKGVDSTLKIQPAKLEDSAVYLCASSSGLGNEQYFGPGTRLTVT.